Given below is one TCR beta chain in context. Its antigen is not known. The CDR3 loop spans 15 amino acids. V shed 1 base and J shed 2 bases, with 12 bases lying between them. Per the germline V gene, CDR1 is SGHAT and CDR2 is FQNNGV. The PCR had 60 Vbeta and 13 Jbeta primers. This table comes from immunoSEQ multiplex PCR, and its TCRdb copy is limited to in-frame clones, with some not included. The sample carries over 150,000 clones, 82% recorded once. The data were taken from a study of cytomegalovirus exposure and HLA in healthy donors. Study-level results: Later on, analysis showed that most CMV-associated TCR beta chains appeared to be HLA-restricted.

Sequencing was carried out using PBMCs. This chain connects TRBV11-2 to TRBJ2-7; D uncertain. The origin of this receptor is a girl aged 10-17 years in good health and CMV-seropositive. The CDR3 sequence: CASSLGVASTYEQYF. The CDR3 DNA is TGTGCCAGCAGCTTAGGAGTAGCCTCTACCTACGAGCAGTACTTC.